This TCR beta chain was captured in a study of T-cell memory formation after mild COVID-19. Study overall: Across donors, TCR clusters were largely donor specific. Study-level results: Among contracting clones, CD4+ were mainly CM/EM and CD8+ enriched in EMRA. Clones shrinking between day 15 and 85 showed a balanced CD4/CD8 split, and those that grew later tilted toward CD4+. Confirmation of SARS-CoV-2 specificity was lacking for second-wave clones peaking day 37.

The germline gives CDR1 DFQATT, CDR2 SNEGSKA (reference sequence). The CDR3 runs to 13 residues. Between the trimmed V and J ends, which lost 3 bases and 8 bases, there was a span of 14 bases. This clonotype has a handful of counts. The target antigen is unknown. From the 5' RACE reads, TCRdb called clonotypes with MiXCR, one entry per CDR3 protein. The sample includes 300,000 to 400,000 distinct CDR3 sequences, 25% to 30% of them seen just once. Input material: PBMCs or a T cell subset sorted from them (not recorded which). The V call is TRBV20-1, the J call TRBJ2-1; maybe TRBD1 (5 bases). The clonotype originates from an adult woman who had mild COVID-19 (a few samples of this study predate the infection). Cell type and time point are not known. The CDR3 loop is CSARGPRGDEQFF. The CDR3 DNA sequence: TGCAGTGCTAGGGGTCCAAGGGGTGATGAGCAGTTCTTC.